This T cell receptor beta chain was identified in a study of T cell responses to AZD1222 COVID-19 vaccine. The CDR3 totals 13 residues. Looked up from germline, CDR1 is SGHNT and CDR2 is YENEEA. Trimming shortened V by 5 bases and J by 4 bases, and 10 bases separated the two germline ends. Points from the study as a whole: Clonal diversity was possibly underestimated; the donors were predominantly white British and more often female. Repertoire collection took place solely once the T cell response had peaked.

As for this clone: Its antigen is still unknown.

Only in-frame clones appear in the TCRdb table, and some are missing; sequencing was by immunoSEQ multiplex PCR. The table has approximately 110,000 clones, 85% to 90% seen once. The chain joins TRBV11-3 to TRBJ2-3; the D gene is possibly TRBD2 (5 bases). Sequenced here: peripheral blood, sampled on day 0 of AZD1222 vaccination. The receptor was derived from an adult in good health. DNA of the CDR3: TGTGCCAGCAGCCCCAAGGAGGCAGATACGCAGTATTTT. Residues: CASSPKEADTQYF.